A selection of T cell receptor beta chains follows, all from one sample in a study of T cells in Graves' hyperthyroidism and ophthalmopathy. One entry per CDR3 protein, called by TCRdb with MiXCR from the multiplex PCR reads. Of hundreds of thousands of distinct CDR3 sequences listed, around 15% are singletons. Sequenced sample: blood. These receptors were collected from a man younger than 35 with Graves' ophthalmopathy. Both conserved end residues are part of each CDR3. D genes are given only for firm matches. Size is omitted from some rows. Given values are once, few, many or a class for expanded clones.

d_gene	abundance	v_gene	j_gene	CDR3nt	CDR3aa
TRBD2	few	TRBV29-1	TRBJ2-4	TGCAGCGTTGTATCAGCGGGGGGGGACATTCAGTACTTC	CSVVSAGGDIQYF
TRBD2	many	TRBV6-1	TRBJ2-7	TGTGCCAGCACCTCGGAGGTAGCGGGACCCTACGAGCAGTACTTC	CASTSEVAGPYEQYF
.	many	TRBV7-2	TRBJ1-6	TGTGCCAGCGGGTCCAATTCACCCCTCCACTTT	CASGSNSPLHF
TRBD2	.	TRBV27	TRBJ2-6	TGTGCCAGCAGAGAGGGGGCGGGAGGGGAAGGGGCCAACGTCCTGACTTTC	CASREGAGGEGANVLTF
TRBD2	many	TRBV7-8	TRBJ2-1	TGTGCCAGCAGCCACCTGGCGGGAGGCCCCAATGAGCAGTTCTTC	CASSHLAGGPNEQFF
.	many	TRBV6-8	TRBJ1-1	TGTGCCAGCAGTCAGCAAGGGGGATATGAGGCTTTCTTT	CASSQQGGYEAFF
TRBD2	few	TRBV4-1	TRBJ2-2	TGCGCCAGCAGTCTTAGCGGGGGAGACACCGGGGAGCTGTTTTTT	CASSLSGGDTGELFF
TRBD2	.	TRBV6-5	TRBJ2-7	TGTGCCAGCAGTTACTCCGGGGGGGGGGGTCGCGAGCAGTACTTC	CASSYSGGGGREQYF
TRBD1	.	TRBV6-1	TRBJ1-6	TGTGCCAGCGGACCCAGGGGGGGGCTTGGTAATTCACCCCTCCACTTT	CASGPRGGLGNSPLHF
.	many	TRBV6-5	TRBJ2-1	TGTGCCAGCAGTTACGGCCGGGAGACCTACAATGAGCAGTTCTTC	CASSYGRETYNEQFF
TRBD2	many	TRBV7-9	TRBJ2-5	TGTGCCAGCAGCTCTCGTTCCCGACTAGCGGGAGGCCCCGACCAAGAGACCCAGTACTTC	CASSSRSRLAGGPDQETQYF
.	many	TRBV2	TRBJ1-4	TGTGCCAGCAGTGGTGGGTCGGAGGGGGAAAAACTGTTTTTT	CASSGGSEGEKLFF
TRBD1	many	TRBV3-1	TRBJ1-2	TGTGCCAGCAGCCAAGAGAGGGACAGGAATGGCTACACCTTC	CASSQERDRNGYTF
.	.	TRBV7-3	TRBJ2-6	TGTGCCAGCAGCCCACAACTCTCTGGGGCCAACGTCCTGACTTTC	CASSPQLSGANVLTF
.	few	TRBV13	TRBJ2-2	TGTGCCAGCAGCTTGGCCAAGCAGGGAGGCGGGGAGCTGTTTTTT	CASSLAKQGGGELFF
TRBD2	many	TRBV13	TRBJ2-5	TGTGCCAGCAGCCCAGGACTAGCTAATCCTCAGTACTTC	CASSPGLANPQYF
TRBD2	many	TRBV9	TRBJ2-7	TGTGCCAGCAGCGTAGAATTAGCGGGGGGCGACGAGCAGTACTTC	CASSVELAGGDEQYF
.	many	TRBV3-1	TRBJ1-4	TGTGCCAGCAGCCAAGTCTGGGGGACTAATGAAAAACTGTTTTTT	CASSQVWGTNEKLFF
.	many	TRBV28	TRBJ2-7	TGTGCCAGCAGGGAGGGTCAGGAGGGCTACGAGCAGTACTTC	CASREGQEGYEQYF
.	few	TRBV19	TRBJ2-2	TGTGCCAGTAGTATGTTGGCTAGTGGGACCGGGGAGCTGTTTTTT	CASSMLASGTGELFF
.	many	TRBV7-2	TRBJ2-5	TGTGCCAGCAGCTTCCGGGCATCGAAGTCCCCTAAGGACTTC	CASSFRASKSPKDF
.	many	TRBV7-2	TRBJ2-1	TGTGCCAGCAGCTTAGTGAGTAGCGAGTACAATGAGCAGTTCTTC	CASSLVSSEYNEQFF
.	many	TRBV18	TRBJ2-3	TGTGCCAGCTCACCACCGGGATCCACTAGCACAGATACGCAGTATTTT	CASSPPGSTSTDTQYF
.	.	TRBV5-8	TRBJ2-1	TGTGCCAGCAGCCTAGACTACAGCTCCTACAATGAGCAGTTCTTC	CASSLDYSSYNEQFF
.	.	TRBV7-2	TRBJ2-1	TGTGCCAGCAGCCGAGTAGCAGGGATGCTTAACAATGAGCAGTTCTTC	CASSRVAGMLNNEQFF
TRBD1	few	TRBV29-1	TRBJ1-1	TGCAGCGTGGAGGACAGGGGGGGGAACACTGAAGCTTTCTTT	CSVEDRGGNTEAFF
.	many	TRBV12-3/TRBV12-4	TRBJ2-1	TGTGCCAGCAGTTTTTCGGGCAGCCACAATGAGCAGTTCTTC	CASSFSGSHNEQFF
TRBD1	.	TRBV5-1	TRBJ2-2	TGCGCCAGCAGCTTGGGGGGGACAGTGAACACCGGGGAGCTGTTTTTT	CASSLGGTVNTGELFF
.	.	TRBV6-1	TRBJ1-5	TGTGCCAGCAGTGAGCAGGCAGGTTATGGCAATCAGCCCCAGCATTTT	CASSEQAGYGNQPQHF
.	many	TRBV7-8	TRBJ2-7	TGTGCCAGCAGCTTAGCGCTGAGGGGGGTCTACGAGCAGTACTTC	CASSLALRGVYEQYF
.	many	TRBV12-3/TRBV12-4	TRBJ1-1	TGTGCCAGCAGTTTATTGCTAGTTGAAGCTTTCTTT	CASSLLLVEAFF
.	few	TRBV6-1	TRBJ2-7	TGTGCCAGCAGGCAATCACACGACGAGCAGTACTTC	CASRQSHDEQYF
.	.	TRBV7-3	TRBJ2-2	TGTGCCAGCAGCTTTGATACGAGCACCGGGGAGCTGCTTTTT	CASSFDTSTGELLF
.	.	TRBV6-1	TRBJ1-6	TGTGCCAGCACCGGGACACAGTCTTCACCCCTCCACTTT	CASTGTQSSPLHF
TRBD1	many	TRBV12-3/TRBV12-4	TRBJ1-2	TGTGCCAGCAGTCCCGGGACAGGGTACTATGGCTACACCTTC	CASSPGTGYYGYTF
TRBD1	few	TRBV10-3	TRBJ1-2	TGTGCCATCAGTGAGACTACAGGGGCTGGCTACACCTTC	CAISETTGAGYTF
TRBD1	few	TRBV24-1	TRBJ1-1	TGTGCCGCCAGTCGATCAGGACAGGAGAACACTGAAGCTTTCTTT	CAASRSGQENTEAFF
TRBD2	many	TRBV2	TRBJ2-1	TGTGCCAGCAGGGGACTAGGAAGGGACAATGAGCAGTTCTTC	CASRGLGRDNEQFF
TRBD2	many	TRBV5-1	TRBJ2-1	TGCGCCAGCAGCTCAAGACTAGCGTACAGTGAGCAGTTCTTC	CASSSRLAYSEQFF
.	many	TRBV7-6	TRBJ2-1	TGTGCCAGCAGCTCCTACCAATTTACTGAGCAGTTCTTC	CASSSYQFTEQFF
.	many	TRBV13	TRBJ1-2	TGTGCCAGCAGCGACGGACAGACCTATGGCTACACCTTC	CASSDGQTYGYTF
.	many	TRBV5-8	TRBJ2-3	TGTGCCAGCAGCGTCTATAGCGGTAGCACAGATACGCAGTATTTT	CASSVYSGSTDTQYF
.	few	TRBV6-6	TRBJ2-1	TGTGCCAGCAGTTACTCGATGAGCAACTCCTACAATGAGCAGTTCTTC	CASSYSMSNSYNEQFF
TRBD2	many	TRBV20-1	TRBJ2-1	TGCAGTGCTAGAGGGGTAGATTTAGGACTAGCGGGGGGGCCAGGAAATGAGCAGTTCTTC	CSARGVDLGLAGGPGNEQFF
TRBD1	.	TRBV19	TRBJ1-2	TGTGCCAGTAGTATCGCCGGGGCAGGGGGCTATGGCTACACCTTC	CASSIAGAGGYGYTF
.	many	TRBV4-2	TRBJ2-5	TGTGCCAGCAGCCAAGGTCCGGAAGAGACCCAGTACTTC	CASSQGPEETQYF
TRBD1	many	TRBV27	TRBJ2-7	TGTGCCAGCAGGGGAACAGGGGGACGTCGTGAGCAGTACTTC	CASRGTGGRREQYF
.	.	TRBV5-1	TRBJ1-3	TGCGCCAGCAGCTTTGCAGGGGAAAACACCATATATTTT	CASSFAGENTIYF
.	few	TRBV11-3	TRBJ2-6	TGTGCCAGCCGGGAACCTGGGGCCAACGTCCTGACTTTC	CASREPGANVLTF
.	many	TRBV3-1	TRBJ2-7	TGTGCCAGCAGCCAAGGGGGGACCTTCAGGGCCGAGCAGTACTTC	CASSQGGTFRAEQYF
TRBD1	.	TRBV10-3	TRBJ1-1	TGTGCCACTGGGACAGGGGGGAACACTGAAGCTTTCTTT	CATGTGGNTEAFF
.	many	TRBV20-1	TRBJ2-5	TGCAGTGCTCCGGCAGAGAAAGAGACCCAGTACTTC	CSAPAEKETQYF